A selection of T cell receptor beta chains follows, all from one sample in a study of CD8 T cells in Susac syndrome. TCRdb reprocessed the immunoSEQ multiplex PCR reads with MiXCR, giving one entry per CDR3 protein. The repertoire has a few hundred thousand distinct CDR3 sequences, around 95% of them found once; the top ten carry 0.095%. The sequenced sample consisted of CD4+ T cells from PBMCs. All receptors derive from a human donor with multiple sclerosis. The CDR3 runs from the conserved cysteine through the conserved F or W. A D gene is named only where the DNA matches it firmly. Size tells how often a clone was seen (once, few, many) or the class of an expanded clone, and some rows leave it out.

abundance | j_gene | d_gene | v_gene | CDR3aa | CDR3nt
. | TRBJ2-2 | . | TRBV2 | CASSYRETTGELFF | TGTGCCAGCAGTTACAGGGAGACCACCGGGGAGCTGTTTTTT
. | TRBJ2-6 | . | TRBV29-1 | CSVHRAGAIVLTF | TGCAGCGTTCACAGGGCTGGGGCCATCGTCCTGACTTTC
. | TRBJ2-1 | TRBD2 | TRBV7-6 | CASSFLQLASSYNEQFF | TGTGCCAGCAGCTTTCTCCAACTAGCGAGCTCCTACAATGAGCAGTTCTTC
. | TRBJ2-1 | . | TRBV6-5 | CASSRPSGLVDEQFF | TGTGCCAGCAGTCGCCCATCTGGGCTAGTAGACGAGCAGTTCTTC
. | TRBJ2-1 | . | TRBV3-1 | CASSGRLRGDEQFF | TGTGCCAGCTCGGGGAGGTTGAGGGGCGATGAGCAGTTCTTC
. | TRBJ1-2 | . | TRBV9 | CASSSTGTPPYGYTF | TGTGCCAGCAGCTCAACCGGGACGCCCCCCTATGGCTACACCTTC
. | TRBJ2-2 | . | TRBV5-1 | CASSLEGANTGELFF | TGCGCCAGCAGCTTGGAGGGAGCGAACACCGGGGAGCTGTTTTTT
. | TRBJ2-2 | TRBD1 | TRBV29-1 | CSAGTGAGELFF | TGCAGCGCCGGGACAGGGGCCGGGGAGCTGTTTTTT
. | TRBJ2-7 | . | TRBV11-2 | CASSPAAGGVVQYF | TGTGCCAGCAGCCCGGCGGCAGGAGGAGTCGTGCAGTACTTC
. | TRBJ2-3 | . | TRBV5-1 | CASSPEIADTQYF | TGCGCCAGCAGCCCCGAGATCGCAGATACGCAGTATTTT
. | TRBJ2-2 | . | TRBV18 | CASSPARARNTGELFF | TGTGCCAGCTCACCAGCTAGGGCCAGGAACACCGGGGAGCTGTTTTTT
. | TRBJ2-7 | TRBD1 | TRBV27 | CASSSWTGTYEQYF | TGTGCCAGCAGTTCATGGACAGGTACCTACGAGCAGTACTTC
. | TRBJ2-7 | TRBD1 | TRBV20-1 | CSARDRVEQYF | TGCAGTGCTAGGGACAGGGTCGAGCAGTACTTC
. | TRBJ1-5 | . | TRBV2 | CASSEGGVQPQHF | TGTGCCAGCAGTGAAGGAGGCGTTCAGCCCCAGCATTTT
. | TRBJ1-1 | . | TRBV30 | CAWSPSGLRNTEAFF | TGTGCCTGGAGCCCTTCGGGACTTCGGAACACTGAAGCTTTCTTT
. | TRBJ1-2 | . | TRBV29-1 | CSVATGGHYAYTF | TGCAGCGTCGCAACCGGGGGACACTACGCCTACACCTTC
. | TRBJ2-3 | . | TRBV7-9 | CASSPRDLPSTDTQYF | TGTGCCAGCAGCCCACGGGACCTACCTAGCACAGATACGCAGTATTTT
. | TRBJ1-5 | TRBD1 | TRBV27 | CASRVTGGRGQPQHF | TGTGCCAGCAGGGTGACAGGGGGTCGCGGTCAGCCCCAGCATTTT
. | TRBJ2-7 | . | TRBV11-2 | CASSLLTYEQYF | TGTGCCAGCAGCTTATTAACCTACGAGCAGTACTTC
. | TRBJ2-7 | TRBD1 | TRBV6-5 | CASSYSSGRGSEQYF | TGTGCCAGCAGTTACTCGTCCGGCAGGGGGAGCGAGCAGTACTTC
. | TRBJ2-5 | . | TRBV3-1 | CASSRVSGSVVGETQYF | TGTGCCAGCAGCCGCGTGTCAGGGTCGGTTGTGGGAGAGACCCAGTACTTC
once | TRBJ1-2 | TRBD1 | TRBV7-9 | CASSLAGTGLYGYTF | TGTGCCAGCAGCTTAGCCGGGACAGGACTCTATGGCTACACCTTC
once | TRBJ2-5 | . | TRBV27 | CASSLRRTNQETQYF | TGTGCCAGCAGCTTACGTCGGACAAACCAAGAGACCCAGTACTTC
few | TRBJ2-5 | TRBD2 | TRBV7-9 | CASSTASGQETQYF | TGTGCCAGCAGCACCGCTAGCGGCCAAGAGACCCAGTACTTC
. | TRBJ2-7 | . | TRBV29-1 | CSVADRSLYEQYF | TGCAGCGTCGCCGACAGGTCTCTCTACGAGCAGTACTTC
. | TRBJ2-7 | TRBD1 | TRBV4-1 | CASSFAGTATYEQYF | TGCGCCAGCAGTTTCGCCGGGACAGCTACCTACGAGCAGTACTTC
once | TRBJ1-3 | . | TRBV15 | CATSRDGSGGTIYF | TGTGCCACCAGCAGAGATGGAAGCGGTGGCACCATATATTTT
. | TRBJ2-5 | TRBD1 | TRBV6-5 | CASRRQGETQYF | TGTGCCAGCAGGAGACAGGGTGAGACCCAGTACTTC
once | TRBJ2-3 | TRBD1 | TRBV2 | CASREDRGLKDTQYF | TGTGCCAGCAGAGAAGACAGGGGGCTCAAAGATACGCAGTATTTT
. | TRBJ1-5 | TRBD1 | TRBV27 | CASRPGQGSNQPQHF | TGTGCCAGCAGGCCGGGACAGGGGAGCAATCAGCCCCAGCATTTT
. | TRBJ2-3 | . | TRBV2 | CASRAADTQYF | TGTGCCAGCAGGGCCGCAGATACGCAGTATTTT
. | TRBJ2-3 | . | TRBV20-1 | CSASAGAFTDTQYF | TGCAGTGCTAGTGCGGGGGCCTTCACAGATACGCAGTATTTT
. | TRBJ1-4 | . | TRBV30 | CAWSTGDEKLFF | TGTGCCTGGAGTACGGGTGATGAAAAACTGTTTTTT
. | TRBJ1-2 | . | TRBV20-1 | CSANRRGYYGYTF | TGCAGTGCTAACAGGAGGGGTTACTATGGCTACACCTTC
once | TRBJ2-7 | TRBD1 | TRBV5-1 | CASSLGLQGANDEQYF | TGCGCCAGCAGCTTGGGGCTACAGGGGGCTAACGACGAGCAGTACTTC
. | TRBJ1-5 | . | TRBV20-1 | CSARDSRGRGNQPQHF | TGCAGTGCTAGGGATAGCCGGGGCAGGGGCAATCAGCCCCAGCATTTT
once | TRBJ2-3 | TRBD2 | TRBV27 | CASSFGLAGGSDTQYF | TGTGCCAGCAGTTTTGGGCTAGCGGGGGGAAGTGATACGCAGTATTTT
. | TRBJ2-5 | . | TRBV7-2 | CASSLARFRGEPPGTQYF | TGTGCCAGCAGCTTAGCGCGATTTCGTGGGGAACCCCCAGGGACCCAGTACTTC
. | TRBJ2-3 | . | TRBV28 | CASPPVHSTGTDTQYF | TGTGCCAGCCCACCGGTGCACTCGACCGGCACAGATACGCAGTATTTT
. | TRBJ2-7 | TRBD1 | TRBV6-5 | CASSYSRDSSYEQYF | TGTGCCAGCAGTTACTCGAGGGACAGCTCCTACGAGCAGTACTTC
. | TRBJ2-3 | TRBD1 | TRBV11-1 | CASGSGQGAADTQYF | TGTGCCAGCGGATCAGGACAGGGGGCTGCAGATACGCAGTATTTT
. | TRBJ2-1 | . | TRBV25-1 | CASSEGGTIFNEQFF | TGTGCCAGCAGTGAAGGGGGGACGATATTCAATGAGCAGTTCTTC
once | TRBJ1-2 | . | TRBV20-1 | CSARAPGGNYGYTF | TGCAGTGCTAGAGCTCCCGGGGGGAACTATGGCTACACCTTC
once | TRBJ1-5 | . | TRBV27 | CASSAPGLNQPQHF | TGTGCCAGCAGTGCTCCAGGGCTCAATCAGCCCCAGCATTTT